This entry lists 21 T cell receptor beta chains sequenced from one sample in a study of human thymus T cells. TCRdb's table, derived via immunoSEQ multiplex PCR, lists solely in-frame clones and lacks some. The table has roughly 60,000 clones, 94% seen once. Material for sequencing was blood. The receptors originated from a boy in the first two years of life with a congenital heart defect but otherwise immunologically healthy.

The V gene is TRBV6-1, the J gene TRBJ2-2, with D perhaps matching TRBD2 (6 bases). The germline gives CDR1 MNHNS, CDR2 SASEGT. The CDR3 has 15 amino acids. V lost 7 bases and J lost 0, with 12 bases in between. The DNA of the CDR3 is TGTGCCAGCAAATGGGGCGGGACGAACACCGGGGAGCTGTTTTTT. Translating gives CASKWGGTNTGELFF.

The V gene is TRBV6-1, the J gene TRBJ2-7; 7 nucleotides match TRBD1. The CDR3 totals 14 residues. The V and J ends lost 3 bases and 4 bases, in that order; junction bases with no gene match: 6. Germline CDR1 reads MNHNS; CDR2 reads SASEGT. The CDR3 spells CASSEMGQIYEQYF. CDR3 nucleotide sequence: TGTGCCAGCAGTGAGATGGGACAGATATACGAGCAGTACTTC.

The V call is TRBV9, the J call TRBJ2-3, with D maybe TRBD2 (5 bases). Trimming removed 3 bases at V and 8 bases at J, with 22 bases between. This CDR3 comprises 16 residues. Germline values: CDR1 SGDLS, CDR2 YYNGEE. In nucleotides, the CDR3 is TGTGCCAGCAGCGAAGCTTCCGGGATAACACAGAGTACGCAGTATTTT. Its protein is CASSEASGITQSTQYF.

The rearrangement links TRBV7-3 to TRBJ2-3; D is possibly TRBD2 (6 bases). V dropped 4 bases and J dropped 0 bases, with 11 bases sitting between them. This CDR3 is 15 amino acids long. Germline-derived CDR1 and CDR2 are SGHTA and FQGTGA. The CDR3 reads CASSWGGASTDTQYF. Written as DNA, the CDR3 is TGTGCCAGCAGCTGGGGCGGGGCTAGCACAGATACGCAGTATTTT.

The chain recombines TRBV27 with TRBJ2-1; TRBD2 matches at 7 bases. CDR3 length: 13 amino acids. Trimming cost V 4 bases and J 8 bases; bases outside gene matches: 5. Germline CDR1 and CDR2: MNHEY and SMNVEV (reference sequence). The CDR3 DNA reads TGTGCCAGCAGTTATTATGGGGGGGATGAGCAGTTCTTC. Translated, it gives CASSYYGGDEQFF.

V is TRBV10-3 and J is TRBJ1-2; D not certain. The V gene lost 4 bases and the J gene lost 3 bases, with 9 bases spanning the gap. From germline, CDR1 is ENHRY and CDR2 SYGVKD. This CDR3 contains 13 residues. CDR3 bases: TGTGCCATCAGTGGCTCTCTGTACTATGGCTACACCTTC. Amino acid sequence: CAISGSLYYGYTF.

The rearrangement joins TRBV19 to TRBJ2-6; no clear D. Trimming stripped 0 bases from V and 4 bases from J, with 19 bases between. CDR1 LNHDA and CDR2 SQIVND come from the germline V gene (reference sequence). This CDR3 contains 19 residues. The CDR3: CASSIEAANPLFGANVLTF. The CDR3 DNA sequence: TGTGCCAGTAGTATAGAAGCAGCTAACCCGCTCTTCGGGGCCAACGTCCTGACTTTC.

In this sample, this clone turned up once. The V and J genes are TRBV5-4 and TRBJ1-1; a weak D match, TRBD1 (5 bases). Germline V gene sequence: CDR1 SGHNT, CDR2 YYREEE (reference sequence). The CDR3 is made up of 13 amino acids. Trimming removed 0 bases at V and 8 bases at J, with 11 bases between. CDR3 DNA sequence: TGTGCCAGCAGCTTGGCCAGGGAGGGGGAAGCTTTCTTT. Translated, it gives CASSLAREGEAFF. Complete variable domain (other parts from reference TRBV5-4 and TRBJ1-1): ETGVTQSPTHLIKTRGQQVTLRCSSQSGHNTVSWYQQALGQGPQFIFQYYREEENGRGNFPPRFSGLQFPNYSSELNVNALELDDSALYLCASSLAREGEAFFGQGTRLTVV.

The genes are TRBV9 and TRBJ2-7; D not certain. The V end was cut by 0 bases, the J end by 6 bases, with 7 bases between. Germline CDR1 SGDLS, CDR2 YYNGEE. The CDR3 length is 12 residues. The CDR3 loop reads CASSVARSEQYF. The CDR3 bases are TGTGCCAGCAGCGTAGCCAGAAGCGAGCAGTACTTC.

CDR3 amino acids: CASSRHMGTEAFF. The CDR3 DNA reads as TGTGCCAGCAGCCGGCACATGGGGACTGAAGCTTTCTTT. The genes are TRBV11-1 and TRBJ1-1, with D unclear. This CDR3 contains 13 residues. V shed 5 bases and J shed 5 bases, with 12 bases lying between them. Per the germline V gene, CDR1 is SGHAT and CDR2 is FQDESV (reference sequence). Complete variable domain (other parts from reference TRBV11-1 and TRBJ1-1): EAEVAQSPRYKITEKSQAVAFWCDPISGHATLYWYRQILGQGPELLVQFQDESVVDDSQLPKDRFSAERLKGVDSTLKIQPAELGDSAMYLCASSRHMGTEAFFGQGTRLTVV.

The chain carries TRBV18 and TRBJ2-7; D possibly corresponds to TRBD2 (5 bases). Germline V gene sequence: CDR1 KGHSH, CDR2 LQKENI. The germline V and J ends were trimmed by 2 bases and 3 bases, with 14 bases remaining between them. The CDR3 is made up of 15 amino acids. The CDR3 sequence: CASSPAGAARYEQYF. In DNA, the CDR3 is TGTGCCAGCTCACCAGCGGGTGCAGCGCGCTACGAGCAGTACTTC.

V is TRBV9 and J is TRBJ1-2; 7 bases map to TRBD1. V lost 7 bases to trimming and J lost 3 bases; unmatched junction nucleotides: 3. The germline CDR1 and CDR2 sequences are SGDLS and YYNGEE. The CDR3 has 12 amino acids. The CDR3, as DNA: TGTGCCAGCGAGGACAGGTACTATGGCTACACCTTC. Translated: CASEDRYYGYTF.

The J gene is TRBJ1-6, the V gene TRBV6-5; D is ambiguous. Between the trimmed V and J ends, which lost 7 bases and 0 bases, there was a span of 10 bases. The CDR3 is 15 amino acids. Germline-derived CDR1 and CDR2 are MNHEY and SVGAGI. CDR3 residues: CASKMESSYNSPLHF. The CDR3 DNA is TGTGCCAGCAAAATGGAGAGCTCCTATAATTCACCCCTCCACTTT.

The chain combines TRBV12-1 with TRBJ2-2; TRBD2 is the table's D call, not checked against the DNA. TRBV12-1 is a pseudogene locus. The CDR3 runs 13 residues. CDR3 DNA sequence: TGTGCCAGCAGCCTACGGAACACCGGGGAGCTGTTTTTT. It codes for CASSLRNTGELFF.

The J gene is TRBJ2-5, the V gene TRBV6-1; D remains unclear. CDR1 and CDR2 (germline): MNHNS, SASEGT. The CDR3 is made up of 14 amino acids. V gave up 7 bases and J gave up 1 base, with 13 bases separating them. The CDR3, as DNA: TGTGCCAGCACAGGTTCGTGGCCCCAAGAGACCCAGTACTTC. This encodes CASTGSWPQETQYF.

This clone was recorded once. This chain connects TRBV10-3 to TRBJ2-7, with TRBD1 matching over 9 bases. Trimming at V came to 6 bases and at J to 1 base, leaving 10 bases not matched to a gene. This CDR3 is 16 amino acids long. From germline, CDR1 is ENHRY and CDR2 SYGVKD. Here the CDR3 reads CAIRITGTGSSYEQYF. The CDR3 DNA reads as TGTGCCATCAGAATCACCGGGACAGGGAGTTCCTACGAGCAGTACTTC.

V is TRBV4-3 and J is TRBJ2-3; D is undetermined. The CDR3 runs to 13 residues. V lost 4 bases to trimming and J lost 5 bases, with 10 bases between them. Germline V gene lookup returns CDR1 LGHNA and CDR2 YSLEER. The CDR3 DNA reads TGCGCCAGCAGCCTTAAAGGTGGAGATACGCAGTATTTT. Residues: CASSLKGGDTQYF.

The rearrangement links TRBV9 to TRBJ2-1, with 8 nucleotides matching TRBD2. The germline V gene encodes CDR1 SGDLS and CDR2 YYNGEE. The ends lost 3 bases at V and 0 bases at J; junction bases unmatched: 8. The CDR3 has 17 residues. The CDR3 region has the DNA TGTGCCAGCAGCGGAGCGGGGGCCTCTGGCTCCTACAATGAGCAGTTCTTC. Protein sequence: CASSGAGASGSYNEQFF.

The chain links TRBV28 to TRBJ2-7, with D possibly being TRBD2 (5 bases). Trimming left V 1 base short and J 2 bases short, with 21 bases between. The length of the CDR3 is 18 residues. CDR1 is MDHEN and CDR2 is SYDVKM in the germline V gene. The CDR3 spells CASSLSWFGDWRAYEQYF. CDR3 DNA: TGTGCCAGCAGTTTATCGTGGTTTGGGGATTGGCGGGCCTACGAGCAGTACTTC.

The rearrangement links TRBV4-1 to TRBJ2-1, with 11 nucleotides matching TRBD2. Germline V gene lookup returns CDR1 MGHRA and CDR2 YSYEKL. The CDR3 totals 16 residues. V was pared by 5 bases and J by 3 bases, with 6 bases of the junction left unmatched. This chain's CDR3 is CASSERLAGYYNEQFF. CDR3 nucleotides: TGCGCCAGCAGCGAACGACTAGCGGGGTACTACAATGAGCAGTTCTTC.

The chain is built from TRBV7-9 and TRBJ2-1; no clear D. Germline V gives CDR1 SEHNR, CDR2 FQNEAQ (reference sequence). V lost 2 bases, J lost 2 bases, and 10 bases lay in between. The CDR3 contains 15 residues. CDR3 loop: CASSLLVGPYNEQFF. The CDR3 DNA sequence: TGTGCCAGCAGCTTACTAGTGGGCCCCTACAATGAGCAGTTCTTC.